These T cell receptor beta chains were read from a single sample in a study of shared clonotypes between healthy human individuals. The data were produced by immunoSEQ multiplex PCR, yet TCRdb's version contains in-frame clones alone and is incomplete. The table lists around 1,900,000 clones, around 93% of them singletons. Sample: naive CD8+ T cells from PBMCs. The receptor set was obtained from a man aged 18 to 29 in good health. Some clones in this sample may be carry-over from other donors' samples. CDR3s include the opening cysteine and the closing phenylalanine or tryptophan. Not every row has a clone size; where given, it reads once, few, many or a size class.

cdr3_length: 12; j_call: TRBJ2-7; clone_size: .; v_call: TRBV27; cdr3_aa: CASSHDSAEQYF
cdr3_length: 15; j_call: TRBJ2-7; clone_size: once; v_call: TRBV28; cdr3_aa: CASSFIRTGTYEQYF
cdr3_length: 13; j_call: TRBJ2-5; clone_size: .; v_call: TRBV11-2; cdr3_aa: CASSLVLQETQYF
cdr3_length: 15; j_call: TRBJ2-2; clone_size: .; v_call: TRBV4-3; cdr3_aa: CASSLEREWVGELFF
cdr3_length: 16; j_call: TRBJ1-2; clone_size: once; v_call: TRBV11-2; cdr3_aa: CASSRSDRGLPDGYTF
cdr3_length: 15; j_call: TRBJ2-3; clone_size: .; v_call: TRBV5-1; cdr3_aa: CASNRDSGGTDTQYF
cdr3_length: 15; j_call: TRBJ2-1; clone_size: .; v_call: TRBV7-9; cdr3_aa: CASSVSGSSYNEQFF
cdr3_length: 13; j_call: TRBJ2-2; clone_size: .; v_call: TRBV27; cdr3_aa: CASSSRGPGELFF
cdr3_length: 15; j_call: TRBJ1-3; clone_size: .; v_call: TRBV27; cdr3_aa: CASRANRGQGNTIYF
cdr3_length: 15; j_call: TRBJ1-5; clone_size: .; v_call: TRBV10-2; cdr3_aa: CASSESDLGSEPQHF
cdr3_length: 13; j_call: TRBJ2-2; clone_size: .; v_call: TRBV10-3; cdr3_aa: CAISPQGTGELFF
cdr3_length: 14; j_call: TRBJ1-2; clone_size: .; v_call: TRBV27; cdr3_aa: CASSPTGLYYGYTF
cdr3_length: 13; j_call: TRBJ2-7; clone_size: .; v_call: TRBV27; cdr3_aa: CASSFGRMPQQYF
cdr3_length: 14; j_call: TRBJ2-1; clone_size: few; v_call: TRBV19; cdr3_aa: CASSMTAPREEQFF
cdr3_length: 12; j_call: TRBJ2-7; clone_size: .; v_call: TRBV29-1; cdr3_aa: CSAFGGRYEQYF
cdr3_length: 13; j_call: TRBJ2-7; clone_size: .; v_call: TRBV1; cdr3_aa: CTSSQPRGYEQYF
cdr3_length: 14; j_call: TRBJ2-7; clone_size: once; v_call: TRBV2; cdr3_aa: CASSGTSRYYEQYF
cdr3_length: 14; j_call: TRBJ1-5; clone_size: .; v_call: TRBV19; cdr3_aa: CATEEVGSNQPQHF
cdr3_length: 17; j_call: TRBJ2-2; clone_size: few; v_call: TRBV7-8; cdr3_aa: CASSLGGLGAITGELFF
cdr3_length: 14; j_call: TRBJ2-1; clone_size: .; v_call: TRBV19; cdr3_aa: CASSKGTSKLEQFF
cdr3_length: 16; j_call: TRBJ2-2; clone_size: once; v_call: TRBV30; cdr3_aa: CAGQSANQRESGELFF
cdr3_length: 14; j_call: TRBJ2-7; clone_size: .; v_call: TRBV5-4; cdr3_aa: CASSWEQGVNEQYF
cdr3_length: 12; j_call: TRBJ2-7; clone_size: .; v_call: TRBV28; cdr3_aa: CASSSTTYEQYF